Listed below are T cell receptor beta chains from one sample, sequenced in a study of CD8 T cells in ankylosing spondylitis. TCRdb ran MiXCR on the 5' RACE reads and lists one entry per CDR3 protein. Of just under 550,000 distinct CDR3 sequences listed, about 13% are singletons. The material sequenced was blood, either unsorted or a sorted T cell fraction (not recorded which). These receptors originate from a male donor with ankylosing spondylitis. The CDR3 runs from the conserved cysteine through the conserved F or W. D genes are given only for firm matches. Expanded clones are given a class, and other clones once, few, many or no size at all.

V gene,clone size,D gene,J gene,CDR3 DNA,CDR3 protein
TRBV10-3,many,-,TRBJ1-6,TGTGCCATCAAACAGGCTGATTCACCCCTCCACTTT,CAIKQADSPLHF
TRBV6-1,-,-,TRBJ1-2,TGTGCCAGCAGTGAAGTAAGGGTTCAATACTATGGCTACACCTTC,CASSEVRVQYYGYTF
TRBV7-6,few,-,TRBJ1-1,TGTGCCAGCAGCCCTTCGCCTAACACTGAAGCTTTCTTT,CASSPSPNTEAFF
TRBV3-1,many,-,TRBJ2-5,TGTGCCAGCAGCCATTCCGGGACCGAGACCCAGTACTTC,CASSHSGTETQYF
TRBV12-3/TRBV12-4,few,TRBD2,TRBJ2-1,TGTGCCAGCAGTGCCGGGACTAGCGGGAGCGGCGGTGAGCAGTTCTTC,CASSAGTSGSGGEQFF
TRBV6-1,few,TRBD1,TRBJ1-1,TGTGCCAGCAGGAGTTGGGACAGTAGAAACACTGAAGCTTTCTTT,CASRSWDSRNTEAFF
TRBV29-1,-,-,TRBJ1-1,TGCAGCGTTATGCCAGGGATCATGAACACTGAAGCTTTCTTT,CSVMPGIMNTEAFF
TRBV7-2,few,TRBD1,TRBJ1-1,TGTGCCAGCAACCCAGGGGGGAGGGACACTGAAGCTTTCTTT,CASNPGGRDTEAFF
TRBV5-1,many,TRBD1,TRBJ1-1,TGCGCCAGCAGCCTGGACAGGGGGGGAACTGAAGCTTTCTTT,CASSLDRGGTEAFF
TRBV29-1,-,TRBD2,TRBJ2-1,TGCAGCGTTGAAGGGGAGAGCGGGAGCGACTTATATGAGCAGTTCTTC,CSVEGESGSDLYEQFF
TRBV7-8,-,TRBD2,TRBJ2-2,TGTGCCAGCAGCTTACCTTGGACTAGCATCTCCACCGGGGAGCTGTTTTTT,CASSLPWTSISTGELFF
TRBV20-1,-,-,TRBJ2-3,TGCAGTGGCCTGTCAGCGGATCCAGATACGCAGTATTTT,CSGLSADPDTQYF
TRBV7-9,-,TRBD1,TRBJ2-1,TGTGCCAGCAGCCCGGGACAGGGCCTCTACAATGAGCAGTTCTTC,CASSPGQGLYNEQFF
TRBV7-8,many,-,TRBJ1-6,TGTGCCAGCAGCCCCAGGACCGAGCATAATTCACCCCTCCACTTT,CASSPRTEHNSPLHF
TRBV13,many,-,TRBJ2-1,TGTGCCAGCAGAAAGGGCGGGGCCAACCCTGAGCAGTTCTTC,CASRKGGANPEQFF
TRBV2,-,-,TRBJ1-4,TGTGCCAGCAGGCCACGTCGGGCTGACACTAATGAAAAACTGTTTTTT,CASRPRRADTNEKLFF
TRBV7-8,few,-,TRBJ1-1,TGTGCCAGCACCGTAGACCCCAAGCACACTGAAGCTTTCTTT,CASTVDPKHTEAFF
TRBV7-2,-,-,TRBJ2-7,TGTGCCAGCAGTTGGGAACAGGGCAACTACGAGCAGTACTTC,CASSWEQGNYEQYF
TRBV5-1,-,-,TRBJ1-1,TGCGCCAGCAGCACGAGGGGGTCGTGGGACACTGAAGCTTTCTTT,CASSTRGSWDTEAFF
TRBV7-9,few,-,TRBJ2-5,TGTGCCAGCAGCTTAGCACAGTCACGGGAGACCCAGTACTTC,CASSLAQSRETQYF
TRBV4-2,-,-,TRBJ2-3,TGTGCCAGCAGCCAAGATCGGCCCACAGATACGCAGTATTTT,CASSQDRPTDTQYF
TRBV14,many,-,TRBJ1-5,TGTGCCAGCAGCCAAGATTTAAATCAGCCCCAGCATTTT,CASSQDLNQPQHF
TRBV20-1,many,TRBD2,TRBJ2-5,TGCAGTGCTAGACTGGGACTAGCAATGACGGAGACCCAGTACTTC,CSARLGLAMTETQYF
TRBV12-3/TRBV12-4,-,-,TRBJ2-7,TGTGCCAGCAGTTTAGTCGCGGGATTCTCCTACGAGCAGTACTTC,CASSLVAGFSYEQYF
TRBV20-1,-,TRBD2,TRBJ2-1,TGCAGTGCTAATCTCCTAGCGGGGAAAAACGAGTACAATGAGCAGTTCTTC,CSANLLAGKNEYNEQFF
TRBV7-8,many,TRBD2,TRBJ2-7,TGTGCCAGCAGCCCCGGACTAGCCGCCTACGAGCAGTACTTC,CASSPGLAAYEQYF
TRBV6-1,few,-,TRBJ2-1,TGTGCCAGCAGTGATCCTTTCTTTGGGGGTGAGCAGTTCTTC,CASSDPFFGGEQFF
TRBV7-8,-,TRBD2,TRBJ2-3,TGTGCCAGCAGCTTAGCCGGACTAGTTCGGGGAGGTTTCACGCAGTATTTT,CASSLAGLVRGGFTQYF
TRBV24-1,-,-,TRBJ2-2,TGTGCCACCAGTGACTACAGGAACACCGGGGAGCTGTTTTTT,CATSDYRNTGELFF
TRBV7-2,-,TRBD1,TRBJ2-3,TGTGCCAGCAGTTTGGGACAGGGGGTTGGAGATACGCAGTATTTT,CASSLGQGVGDTQYF
TRBV20-1,few,TRBD2,TRBJ2-1,TGCAGTGAAACCGGTCCGGGAGGGTACAATGAGCAGTTCTTC,CSETGPGGYNEQFF
TRBV3-1,-,-,TRBJ2-2,TGTGCCAGCAGCCACGGTAGCGACTACACCGGGGAGCTGTTTTTT,CASSHGSDYTGELFF
TRBV5-1,many,-,TRBJ1-1,TGCGCCAGCAGCTCGTGGATGCTCCCCGGGAGGAACACTGAAGCTTTCTTT,CASSSWMLPGRNTEAFF
TRBV20-1,few,-,TRBJ2-3,TGCAGGCCCTTTGCCGGGAACACAGATACGCAGTATTTT,CRPFAGNTDTQYF
TRBV29-1,few,-,TRBJ1-1,TGCAGCGTGATGACAGGTAGTCGTACTGAAGCTTTCTTT,CSVMTGSRTEAFF
TRBV12-3/TRBV12-4,few,-,TRBJ2-3,TGTGCCAGCAGCCAAAACAGGGGAGGAAGGAGCACAGATACGCAGTATTTT,CASSQNRGGRSTDTQYF
TRBV6-1,-,-,TRBJ1-5,TGTGCCAGCAGTGGGGGTTTGGGGAATCAGCCCCAGCATTTT,CASSGGLGNQPQHF
TRBV7-2,few,-,TRBJ2-1,TGTGCCAGCAGCTTGGGCCTTCTCTCCTACAATGAGCAGTTCTTC,CASSLGLLSYNEQFF
TRBV5-4,few,-,TRBJ2-3,TGTGCCAGCAGCTTGGGAAGTCCGGGAAACTGGGCGAGCACAGATACGCAGTATTTT,CASSLGSPGNWASTDTQYF
TRBV5-1,-,TRBD1,TRBJ1-1,TGCGCCAGCAGCGAAGGGGACAGGGACGACACTGAAGCTTTCTTT,CASSEGDRDDTEAFF
TRBV18,-,-,TRBJ1-4,TGTGCCAGCTCACCACCCCTGAATATTGGCCGAACCTCTGAAAAACTGTTTTTT,CASSPPLNIGRTSEKLFF
TRBV27,-,TRBD2,TRBJ2-1,TGTGCCAGCAGTTCTACCGGGGGGATGCGGGTCAATGAGCAGTTCTTC,CASSSTGGMRVNEQFF
TRBV25-1,-,-,TRBJ2-1,TGTGCCAGCAGTGAATTTGAGCAGTTCTTC,CASSEFEQFF
TRBV5-1,few,-,TRBJ1-5,TGCGCCAGCGACGAGGGAACCAGTCAGCCCCAGCATTTT,CASDEGTSQPQHF
TRBV7-2,-,-,TRBJ2-3,TGTGCCAGCAGCTTAGAGGGAATGGCAGATACGCAGTATTTT,CASSLEGMADTQYF
TRBV7-9,few,TRBD2,TRBJ2-7,TGTGCCAGCAGCGGCTCTAGCGGCCCTAGCTCCTACGAGCAGTACTTC,CASSGSSGPSSYEQYF
TRBV20-1,many,-,TRBJ2-1,TGCAGTGCTAGTGACGCGGGCTCCCCATACAATGAGCAGTTCTTC,CSASDAGSPYNEQFF
TRBV30,few,-,TRBJ2-3,TGTGCCTGGAGTGTTGGTCTAGGAAGGACAGATACGCAGTATTTT,CAWSVGLGRTDTQYF
TRBV12-3/TRBV12-4,-,TRBD2,TRBJ2-3,TGTGCCAGCAGTCAGACGGACTTAGCGGGAGGAGGAGATACGCAGTATTTT,CASSQTDLAGGGDTQYF
TRBV12-3/TRBV12-4,few,-,TRBJ2-5,TGTGCCAGCAGTTTGGACCTTCAAGAGACCCAGTACTTC,CASSLDLQETQYF
TRBV27,many,TRBD2,TRBJ2-1,TGTGCCAGCAGTTCCTATGTCGTAGCGGGATTTAATGAGCAGTTCTTC,CASSSYVVAGFNEQFF
TRBV4-1,few,-,TRBJ1-4,TGCGCCAGCAGCCAAGTTTCCGACAGAACCGAAAAACTGTTTTTT,CASSQVSDRTEKLFF
TRBV25-1,few,-,TRBJ2-2,TGTGCCAGCGTCGTTGCCGACAGCCACACCGGGGAGCTGTTTTTT,CASVVADSHTGELFF